The 29 T cell receptor beta chains in this list originate from one sample, sequenced in a study of monozygotic twins with inflammatory bowel disease (dated by TCRdb to the late 2010s). Library preparation used 5' RACE. For sequencing, an Illumina HiSeq 2500 was employed. Reprocessed by TCRdb, the reads give a single entry per CDR3 protein sequence, without DNA. The table kept for this sample lists approximately 380,000 distinct CDR3 sequences. The biggest ten clones account for 2% to 3% of the sample. Material for sequencing was blood. These receptors originate from a human donor with ulcerative colitis or Crohn's disease, or a healthy co-twin of an affected twin (not recorded which).

The chain employs TRBV11-3 and TRBJ2-1; there is no DNA to check the TCRdb D call of TRBD1. Germline V gene lookup returns CDR1 SGHNT and CDR2 YENEEA. The CDR3 length is 15 residues. CDR3 residues: CASSLDRSRRNEQFF.

The chain joins TRBV5-1 to TRBJ1-6. The germline V gene has CDR1 SGHRS and CDR2 YFSETQ. The length of the CDR3 is 16 residues. CDR3 region: CASSLEVTTYNSPLHF.

The chain links TRBV7-9 to TRBJ2-6. Germline V gene sequence: CDR1 SEHNR, CDR2 FQNEAQ (reference sequence). This CDR3 is built from 16 residues. The CDR3 spells CASSPDTHSGANVLTF.

The chain uses TRBV6-5 and TRBJ2-6. Germline V gives CDR1 MNHEY, CDR2 SVGAGI. The CDR3 runs 17 residues. CDR3: CASSYSTRSSGANVLTF.

V usage is TRBV19 and J usage is TRBJ2-7; TCRdb picks TRBD1, but there is no DNA to check that call. Germline V lookup: CDR1 LNHDA, CDR2 SQIVND (reference sequence). CDR3 length: 18 amino acids. The CDR3 protein is CASSTNIGQPVGAYEQYF.

The chain couples TRBV5-6 to TRBJ2-7. Germline CDR1 SGHDT, CDR2 YYEEEE. The CDR3 spans 16 residues. The CDR3 loop reads CASSPYDISVTYEQYF.

The chain couples TRBV7-9 to TRBJ1-4; TCRdb reports TRBD1, a call that lacks DNA to check it against. The germline gives CDR1 SEHNR, CDR2 FQNEAQ (reference sequence). The CDR3 is 15 residues long. The CDR3 spells CASSSRNRLNEKLFF. The full variable domain, in which reference TRBV7-9 and TRBJ1-4 provide the parts outside the CDR3, is DTGVSQNPRHKITKRGQNVTFRCDPISEHNRLYWYRQTLGQGPEFLTYFQNEAQLEKSRLLSDRFSAERPKGSFSTLEIQRTEQGDSAMYLCASSSRNRLNEKLFFGSGTQLSVL.

The V and J genes are TRBV7-9 and TRBJ1-4; TCRdb's assignment of TRBD1 cannot be checked, as there is no DNA. The V gene's germline CDR1 is SEHNR and CDR2 FQNEAQ (reference sequence). The CDR3 contains 14 residues. CDR3 amino acids: CASSFMTVNEKLFF.

The chain has TRBV12-3 or TRBV12-4 and TRBJ1-4; TCRdb lists TRBD1, though no DNA is available to test this call. The CDR3 runs 14 residues. CDR3 region: CASSFRDVGEKLFF.

The V call is TRBV28, the J call TRBJ2-1; TCRdb lists TRBD2, though no DNA is available to test this call. This CDR3 is 15 amino acids long. Germline lookup yields CDR1 MDHEN and CDR2 SYDVKM. Here the CDR3 reads CASSLGGGGTNEQFF.

The CDR3 loop reads CASSRLITENEKLFF. This chain joins TRBV4-3 and TRBJ1-4. Germline values: CDR1 LGHNA, CDR2 YSLEER. The CDR3 length is 15 residues.

CDR3 residues: CASSQTAGGREGGELFF. The chain links TRBV4-2 to TRBJ2-2; the TCRdb call, TRBD1, lacks DNA for checking. The CDR3 is 17 amino acids. Germline V CDR1 and CDR2: LGHNA, YNFKEQ.

J is TRBJ2-1 and V is TRBV11-1; TCRdb reports TRBD2, a call that lacks DNA to check it against. Germline V gene lookup returns CDR1 SGHAT and CDR2 FQDESV (reference sequence). The CDR3 sequence is 16 residues long. CDR3 loop: CASSISGTSGEFEQFF. The full variable domain, in which reference TRBV11-1 and TRBJ2-1 provide the parts outside the CDR3, is EAEVAQSPRYKITEKSQAVAFWCDPISGHATLYWYRQILGQGPELLVQFQDESVVDDSQLPKDRFSAERLKGVDSTLKIQPAELGDSAMYLCASSISGTSGEFEQFFGPGTRLTVL.

The CDR3 sequence: CASSLAPQYTDTQYF. The chain employs TRBV7-2 and TRBJ2-3; TCRdb returns TRBD1, unconfirmable since there is no DNA. The CDR3 has 15 amino acids. The germline V gene encodes CDR1 SGHTA and CDR2 FQGNSA. Drawing the rest from reference TRBV7-2 and TRBJ2-3, the complete variable domain is GAGVSQSPSNKVTEKGKDVELRCDPISGHTALYWYRQSLGQGLEFLIYFQGNSAPDKSGLPSDRFSAERTGGSVSTLTIQRTQQEDSAVYLCASSLAPQYTDTQYFGPGTRLTVL.

The chain uses TRBV30 and TRBJ2-4. Germline V gene sequence: CDR1 GTSNPN, CDR2 SVGIG (reference sequence). This CDR3 region has 18 residues. The chain's CDR3 is CAWSRSIGQTLAKNIQYF.

The chain employs TRBV28 and TRBJ1-4. The germline V gene has CDR1 MDHEN and CDR2 SYDVKM. The CDR3 covers 18 residues. This CDR3 reads CASSFGGGTYLTNEKLFF.

The CDR3 spells CSARAPGRGGGYEQYF. The chain employs TRBV20-1 and TRBJ2-7; TCRdb's D gene call, TRBD1, goes unchecked for lack of DNA. Germline assignment: CDR1 DFQATT and CDR2 SNEGSKA (reference sequence). This CDR3 comprises 16 residues.

The chain uses TRBV7-2 and TRBJ1-5; TCRdb proposes TRBD1, but this gene call is untestable without DNA. In germline, CDR1 is SGHTA, CDR2 FQGNSA. CDR3 length: 14 residues. The chain's CDR3 is CASSSRQGDYPQHF.

The chain is built from TRBV24-1 and TRBJ2-5. This CDR3 has 16 residues. Per the germline V gene, CDR1 is KGHDR and CDR2 is SFDVKD. The CDR3 loop is CATSDSAASNQETQYF.

V and J are TRBV11-2 and TRBJ2-1; TCRdb proposes TRBD2, but this gene call is untestable without DNA. The germline V gene has CDR1 SGHAT and CDR2 FQNNGV. The CDR3 is 17 amino acids. The CDR3 here is CASSATSGGASYNEQFF.

The V gene is TRBV6-5, the J gene TRBJ2-4; the TCRdb call, TRBD1, lacks DNA for checking. The germline gives CDR1 MNHEY, CDR2 SVGAGI. This CDR3 spans 17 amino acids. CDR3 region: CASSYSPGQGAKNIQYF.

The chain uses TRBV19 and TRBJ1-6; the D call of TRBD1 rests on TCRdb alone, since no DNA is present to check it. This CDR3 has 15 amino acids. CDR1 is LNHDA and CDR2 is SQIVND in the germline V gene (reference sequence). CDR3: CASSIQGGHNSPLHF.

J is TRBJ2-2 and V is TRBV5-4; without DNA, the TCRdb call of TRBD1 cannot be checked. The CDR3 extends over 16 amino acids. CDR1 and CDR2 from the germline V gene are SGHNT and YYREEE (reference sequence). The CDR3 spells CASSLRQGPNTGELFF.

The chain is built from TRBV29-1 and TRBJ2-5. This CDR3 is 12 amino acids long. Germline lookup yields CDR1 SQVTM and CDR2 ANQGSEA. The CDR3 spells CSVEKYQETQYF.

This chain connects TRBV7-6 to TRBJ2-3; the TCRdb call, TRBD2, lacks DNA for checking. Germline V lookup: CDR1 SGHVS, CDR2 FNYEAQ. This CDR3 is built from 19 residues. The CDR3 sequence is CASSLWGMASGGSTDTQYF.

V usage is TRBV6-1 and J usage is TRBJ1-5; TCRdb's D call, TRBD1, is unchecked because there is no DNA. This CDR3 contains 15 residues. In germline, CDR1 is MNHNS, CDR2 SASEGT. The CDR3 loop is CASKIRTGTNQPQHF.

The rearrangement links TRBV20-1 to TRBJ2-7; lacking DNA, the TRBD2 call made by TCRdb goes unchecked. The CDR3 has 14 residues. Germline V gene lookup returns CDR1 DFQATT and CDR2 SNEGSKA (reference sequence). The CDR3 spells CSASSGGLYYEQYF.

V is TRBV29-1 and J is TRBJ2-6. Germline CDR1 and CDR2: SQVTM and ANQGSEA. This CDR3 is 16 amino acids long. The CDR3 reads CSVARDVNSGANVLTF.

The chain employs TRBV7-2 and TRBJ2-3; TCRdb's D call, TRBD2, is unchecked because there is no DNA. CDR1 SGHTA and CDR2 FQGNSA come from the germline V gene. The CDR3 totals 15 residues. This chain's CDR3 is CASSTRRGGRDTQYF.